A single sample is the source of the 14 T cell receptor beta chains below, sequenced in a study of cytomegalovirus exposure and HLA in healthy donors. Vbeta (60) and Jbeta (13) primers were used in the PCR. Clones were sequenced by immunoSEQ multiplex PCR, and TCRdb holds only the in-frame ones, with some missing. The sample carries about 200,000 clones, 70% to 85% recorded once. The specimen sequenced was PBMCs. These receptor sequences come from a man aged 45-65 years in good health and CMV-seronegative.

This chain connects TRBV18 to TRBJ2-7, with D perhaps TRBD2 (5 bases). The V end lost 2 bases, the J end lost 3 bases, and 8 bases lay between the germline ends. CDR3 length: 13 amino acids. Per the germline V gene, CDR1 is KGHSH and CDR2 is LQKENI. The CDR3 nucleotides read TGTGCCAGCTCACCAACGGGAAACTACGAGCAGTACTTC. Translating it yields CASSPTGNYEQYF.

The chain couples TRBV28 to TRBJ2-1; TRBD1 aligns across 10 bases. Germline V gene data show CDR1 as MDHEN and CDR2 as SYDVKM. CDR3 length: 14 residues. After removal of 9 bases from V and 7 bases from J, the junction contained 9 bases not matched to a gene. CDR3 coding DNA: TGTGCCAGTTACCGGGACAGGGGATCGAATGAGCAGTTCTTC. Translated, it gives CASYRDRGSNEQFF.

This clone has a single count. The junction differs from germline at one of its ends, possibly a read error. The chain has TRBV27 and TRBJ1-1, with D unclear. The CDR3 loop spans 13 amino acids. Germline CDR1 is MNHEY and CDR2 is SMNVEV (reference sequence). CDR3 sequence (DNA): TGTGCCAGCCGCTTTGACTTGAACACTAAAGCTTTCTTT. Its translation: CASRFDLNTKAFF.

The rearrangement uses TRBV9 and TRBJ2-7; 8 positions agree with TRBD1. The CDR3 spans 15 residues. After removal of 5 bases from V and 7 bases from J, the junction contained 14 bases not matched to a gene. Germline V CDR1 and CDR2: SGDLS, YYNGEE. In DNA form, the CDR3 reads TGTGCCAGCAGTGCCGGGACAGGAGGTATGGGGGAGCAGTACTTC. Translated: CASSAGTGGMGEQYF.

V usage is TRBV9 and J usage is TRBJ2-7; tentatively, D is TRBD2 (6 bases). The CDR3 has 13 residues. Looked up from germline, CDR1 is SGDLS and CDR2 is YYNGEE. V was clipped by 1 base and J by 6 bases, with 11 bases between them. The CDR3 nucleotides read TGTGCCAGCAGCGTAAAAGGAGCGGGCGAGCAGTACTTC. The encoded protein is CASSVKGAGEQYF.

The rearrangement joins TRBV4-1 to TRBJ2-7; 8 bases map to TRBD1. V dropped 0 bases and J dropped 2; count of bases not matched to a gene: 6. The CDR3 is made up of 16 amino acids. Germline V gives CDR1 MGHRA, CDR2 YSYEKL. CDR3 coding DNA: TGCGCCAGCAGCCAAGATCCGGGACAGGCCGCCTACGAGCAGTACTTC. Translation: CASSQDPGQAAYEQYF.

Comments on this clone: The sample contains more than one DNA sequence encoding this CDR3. The CDR3, as DNA: TGTGCCAGCAGTTACTCGAGTTCCTACGAGCAGTACTTC. Protein: CASSYSSSYEQYF. This chain links TRBV6-5 with TRBJ2-7, with no clear D. The CDR3 contains 13 residues. V was cut by 0 bases and J by 1 base, with 4 bases left in between. CDR1 and CDR2 (germline): MNHEY, SVGAGI.

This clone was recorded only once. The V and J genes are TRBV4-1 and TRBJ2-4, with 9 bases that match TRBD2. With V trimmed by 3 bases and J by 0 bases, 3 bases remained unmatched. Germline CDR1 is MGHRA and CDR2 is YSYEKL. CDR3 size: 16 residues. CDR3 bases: TGCGCCAGCAGCCATTTAGCGGGGGTAGCCAAAAACATTCAGTACTTC. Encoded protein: CASSHLAGVAKNIQYF.

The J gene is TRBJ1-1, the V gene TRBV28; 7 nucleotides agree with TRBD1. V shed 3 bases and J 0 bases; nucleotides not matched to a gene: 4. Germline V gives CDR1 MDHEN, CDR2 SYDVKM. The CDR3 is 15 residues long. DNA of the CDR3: TGTGCCAGCAGTTTCCCCGGGACAGTGAACACTGAAGCTTTCTTT. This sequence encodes CASSFPGTVNTEAFF. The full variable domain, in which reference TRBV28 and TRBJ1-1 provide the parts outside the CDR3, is DVKVTQSSRYLVKRTGEKVFLECVQDMDHENMFWYRQDPGLGLRLIYFSYDVKMKEKGDIPEGYSVSREKKERFSLILESASTNQTSMYLCASSFPGTVNTEAFFGQGTRLTVV.

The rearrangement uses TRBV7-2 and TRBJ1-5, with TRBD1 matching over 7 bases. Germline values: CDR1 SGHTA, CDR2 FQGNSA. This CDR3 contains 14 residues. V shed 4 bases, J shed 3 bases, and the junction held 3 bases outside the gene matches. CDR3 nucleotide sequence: TGTGCCAGCAGCTCAGGGGGAAACAATCAGCCCCAGCATTTT. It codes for CASSSGGNNQPQHF.

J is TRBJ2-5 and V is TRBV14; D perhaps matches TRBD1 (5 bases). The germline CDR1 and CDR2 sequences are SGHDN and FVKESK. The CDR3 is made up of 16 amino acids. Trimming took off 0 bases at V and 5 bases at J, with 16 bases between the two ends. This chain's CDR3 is CASSQDVRVGVETQYF. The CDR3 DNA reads TGTGCCAGCAGCCAAGATGTCAGGGTAGGAGTGGAGACCCAGTACTTC. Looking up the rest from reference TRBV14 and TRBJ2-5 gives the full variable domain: EAGVTQFPSHSVIEKGQTVTLRCDPISGHDNLYWYRRVMGKEIKFLLHFVKESKQDESGMPNNRFLAERTGGTYSTLKVQPAELEDSGVYFCASSQDVRVGVETQYFGPGTRLLVL.

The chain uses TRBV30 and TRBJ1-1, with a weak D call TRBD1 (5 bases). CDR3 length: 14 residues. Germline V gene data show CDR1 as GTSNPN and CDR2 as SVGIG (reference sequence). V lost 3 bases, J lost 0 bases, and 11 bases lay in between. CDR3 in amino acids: CAWRRGILNTEAFF. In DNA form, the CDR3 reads TGTGCCTGGAGACGGGGGATCCTGAACACTGAAGCTTTCTTT.

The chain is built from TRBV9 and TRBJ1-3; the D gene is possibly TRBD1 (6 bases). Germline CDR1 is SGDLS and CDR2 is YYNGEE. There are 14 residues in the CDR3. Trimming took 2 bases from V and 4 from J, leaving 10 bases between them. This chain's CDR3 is CASSVEGQGNTIYF. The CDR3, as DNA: TGTGCCAGCAGCGTGGAAGGACAGGGAAACACCATATATTTT.

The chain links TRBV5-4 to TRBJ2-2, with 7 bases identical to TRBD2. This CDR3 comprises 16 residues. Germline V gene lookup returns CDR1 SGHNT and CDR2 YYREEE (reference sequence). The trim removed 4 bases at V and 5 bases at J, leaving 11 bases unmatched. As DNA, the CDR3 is TGTGCCAGCAGCCCCTACCTAGCGGAGGGGACCGGGGAGCTGTTTTTT. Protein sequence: CASSPYLAEGTGELFF.